The following is a T cell receptor (beta chain) sequence with its context. What this receptor recognizes is not known. TCRdb names Illumina HiSeq 2000 as the instrument used. The TCR beta cDNA libraries were made using 5'RACE template switching, a step that added both a universal primer site and unique molecular identifiers. cDNA synthesis was primed from the TCR beta constant segment and was followed by two successive PCR amplification steps. The authors processed their data as follows. MIGEC handled demultiplexing of the reads and grouping by UMI, while MiTCR was used to assemble and quantify clonotypes. To remove erroneous sequences, TCR cDNA sequences were retained only when supported by two or more reads. The tcR package was used for downstream repertoire analysis, with clonotypes matched between fractions based on CDR3 nucleotide sequence plus V segment. VDJmatch was used to annotate antigen specificity against VDJdb, with one amino acid substitution in CDR3 permitted. TCRdb reprocessed the reads and provides one entry for every CDR3 protein sequence; no DNA is given. The V and J calls and clone size come from TCRdb's table, not from the authors' own analysis. This sample's table has entries for about 160,000 distinct CDR3 sequences. 18% of the sample lies in the top ten.

To determine HCMV serostatus, a commercial ELISA kit was used to detect HCMV-specific IgG in serum. Ficoll density gradient centrifugation was used to isolate peripheral blood mononuclear cells from blood. Measured from the cysteine to the phenylalanine, the CDR3 is 13 residues long. No DNA is given. CDR1 and CDR2 were assigned from the germline V gene (reference sequence) as LNHDA and SQIVND. These data are taken from a study of T cells expressing NK-cell markers (dated by TCRdb to 2020 to 2022). Regarding the research as a whole: Three sorted T-cell subsets (CD3+CD56+NKG2C+, CD3+CD56+NKG2C- and CD3+CD56-NKG2C+) from eight donors had their TCR beta-chain repertoires profiled. Among the eight sequenced donors, seven were HCMV-seropositive and one was HCMV-seronegative. Randomly selected healthy volunteers, three men and five women, were used as the eight sequenced donors. Libraries were sequenced as 2 x 150 bp reads on Illumina HiSeq 2000/2500, MiSeq or NextSeq.

Points the paper makes about the study in general: In roughly 6 donors, the dominant CD3+CD56+NKG2C+ clonotypes were found to rank among the top 10 CD8+ clonotypes and to make up about 1.0-7.0% of CD8+ T cells. Those dominant clonotypes were again the most abundant among CD3+CD56-NKG2C+ cells in a few donors, at roughly 28.3-65%. Whether the expanded NKG2C-expressing T cell clones were specific for HCMV antigens remained unclear.

The sequence came from a woman between 18 and 70 years old in good health. The chain couples TRBV19 to TRBJ2-5. Sequenced sample: blood T cells: a sorted CD56 or NKG2C T cell subset, CD4+ or CD8+ T cells, or bulk PBMC T cells (not recorded which). CDR3 protein: CASSTPIQGTQYF.